Each of the 14 T cell receptor beta chains below was sequenced from the same sample in a study of T cell repertoires in cytomegalovirus infection. TCRdb recomputed calls from the reads with MiXCR, one row per CDR3 protein. The sample includes about 230,000 distinct CDR3 sequences, about 7% of them seen just once. The sample comprised PBMCs. Every receptor here comes from a human donor in good health (CMV status not recorded). Some clones in this sample may be carry-over from other donors' samples.

This clonotype appeared many times. The rearrangement uses TRBV4-1 and TRBJ2-5; D is perhaps TRBD2 (5 bases). Trimming took off 0 bases at V and 5 bases at J, with 13 bases between the two ends. Germline loops: CDR1 MGHRA, CDR2 YSYEKL. The length of the CDR3 is 15 residues. CDR3 sequence: CASSQEGSPGETQYF. CDR3 coding DNA: TGCGCCAGCAGCCAAGAGGGATCGCCGGGGGAGACCCAGTACTTC.

This clonotype was observed many times. The chain couples TRBV6-2 or TRBV6-3 to TRBJ2-1; TRBD2 might be the D (6 bases). CDR1 is MNHEY, CDR2 SVGEGT, per germline. CDR3 length: 15 residues. Trimming removed 2 bases at V and 6 bases at J, with 14 bases between. CDR3 sequence: CASSYGGNRRNEQFF. Written as DNA, the CDR3 is TGTGCCAGCAGTTACGGAGGGAATCGACGCAATGAGCAGTTCTTC.

The chain carries TRBV3-1 and TRBJ1-2, with a possible D match to TRBD1 (6 bases). Between the trimmed V and J ends, which lost 0 bases and 6 bases, there was a span of 14 bases. This CDR3 is 15 amino acids long. The germline V gene encodes CDR1 LGHDT and CDR2 YNNKEL (reference sequence). The CDR3 spells CASSQDWVQGHGYTF. The CDR3 DNA reads TGTGCCAGCAGCCAAGATTGGGTACAGGGACATGGCTACACCTTC.

This clonotype was seen at least ten times. The J gene is TRBJ2-7, the V gene TRBV20-1; 7 nucleotides align to TRBD2. The germline CDR1 and CDR2 sequences are DFQATT and SNEGSKA (reference sequence). The CDR3 contains 16 residues. Trimming removed 0 bases from V and 8 bases from J; junction bases left unmatched: 16. The CDR3 is CSARDNAARRGIKQYF. The CDR3 DNA is TGCAGTGCTAGAGATAACGCGGCGCGGCGGGGGATTAAGCAGTACTTC.

This clonotype was recorded many times. The V and J genes are TRBV12-3 or TRBV12-4 and TRBJ1-5; 10 bases map to TRBD1. This CDR3 region has 13 residues. The V segment lost 6 bases and the J segment 6 bases; nucleotides outside the gene matches: 2. CDR3 in amino acids: CASRTGGGQPQHF. The DNA of the CDR3 is TGTGCCAGCAGGACAGGGGGCGGTCAGCCCCAGCATTTT.

This clonotype occurred many times. CDR3 sequence (DNA): TGTGCCAGCAGCTCCGGTCGGGCAGCCTCCGAGCAGTACTTC. Protein: CASSSGRAASEQYF. This sequence joins TRBV7-2 and TRBJ2-7; D remains unclear. CDR3 length: 14 residues. Germline assignment: CDR1 SGHTA and CDR2 FQGNSA. V lost 4 bases, J lost 6 bases, and 16 bases lay in between.

This clonotype was counted ten times or more. This chain joins TRBV6-6 and TRBJ1-5, with D tentatively TRBD1 (6 bases). Trimming left V 3 bases short and J 0 bases short, with 15 bases between. Germline V gene data show CDR1 as MNHNY and CDR2 as SVGAGI (reference sequence). The CDR3 loop spans 17 amino acids. The CDR3 DNA is TGTGCCAGCAGTTATAGAGGGACAAGTTATAGCAATCAGCCCCAGCATTTT. Its protein is CASSYRGTSYSNQPQHF.

This clonotype was observed a handful of times. The chain employs TRBV10-3 and TRBJ1-5; D remains unclear. The CDR3 covers 16 residues. V lost 0 bases and J lost 0, with 9 bases in between. Germline V gives CDR1 ENHRY, CDR2 SYGVKD. CDR3 sequence reads: CAISESPSLSNQPQHF. The CDR3, as DNA: TGTGCCATCAGTGAGTCCCCGAGTCTTAGCAATCAGCCCCAGCATTTT.

This clonotype was seen at least ten times. The V gene is TRBV20-1, the J gene TRBJ2-1; D not certain. The germline CDR1 and CDR2 sequences are DFQATT and SNEGSKA (reference sequence). Trimming cost V 5 bases and J 3 bases, with 11 bases left between them. This CDR3 region has 13 residues. CDR3 in DNA: TGCAGTGCTGCGCAGGTGATCTACAATGAGCAGTTCTTC. Its translation is CSAAQVIYNEQFF.

CDR3 nucleotide sequence: TGTGCCAGCAGTTCAGGGACAGGACATGCCTACGAGCAGTACTTC. It is translated as CASSSGTGHAYEQYF. The gene calls are TRBV6-5 and TRBJ2-7; 8 bases are shared with TRBD1. Germline V lookup: CDR1 MNHEY, CDR2 SVGAGI. The CDR3 covers 15 residues. Trimming at V came to 4 bases and at J to 2 bases, leaving 7 bases not matched to a gene.

This clonotype has a handful of counts. The chain joins TRBV11-2 to TRBJ2-7; D assignment may be TRBD1 or TRBD2 (5 bases each). The CDR3 has 15 residues. CDR1 and CDR2 (germline): SGHAT, FQNNGV. Trimming took 5 bases from V and 0 from J, leaving 14 bases between them. CDR3 residues: CASSPLGRSSYEQYF. CDR3 sequence (DNA): TGTGCCAGCAGCCCGCTGGGACGGAGCTCCTACGAGCAGTACTTC. Full variable domain (remainder filled in from reference TRBV11-2 and TRBJ2-7): EAGVAQSPRYKIIEKRQSVAFWCNPISGHATLYWYQQILGQGPKLLIQFQNNGVVDDSQLPKDRFSAERLKGVDSTLKIQPAKLEDSAVYLCASSPLGRSSYEQYFGPGTRLTVT.

At least ten counts were recorded for this clonotype. CDR3 protein: CASSRLAGPRDEQFF. In nucleotides, the CDR3 is TGTGCCAGCAGTCGACTAGCGGGGCCCCGGGATGAGCAGTTCTTC. The genes are TRBV6-2 or TRBV6-3 and TRBJ2-1, with 11 bases matching TRBD2. Trimming removed 5 bases from V and 8 bases from J; junction bases left unmatched: 8. The germline CDR1 and CDR2 sequences are MNHEY and SVGEGT. This CDR3 is 15 amino acids long.

This clonotype was recorded many times. V gene TRBV7-2 combines with J gene TRBJ2-3; possibly TRBD1 for D (6 bases). Germline CDR1 is SGHTA and CDR2 is FQGNSA. The CDR3 spans 15 residues. The V end was cut by 5 bases, the J end by 0 bases, with 12 bases between. DNA of the CDR3: TGTGCCAGCAGCCCCCAGGGGTTTAGCACAGATACGCAGTATTTT. This gives the protein CASSPQGFSTDTQYF.

As concerns this clonotype: One end of the junction fails to match germline, which may point to a read error. The chain combines TRBV29-1 with TRBJ2-6; TRBD1 matches at 9 bases. The CDR3 length is 17 residues. Germline-derived CDR1 and CDR2 are SQVTM and ANQGSEA. The CDR3 bases are TGTAGCGTGGAACACGGACAGGGGTTGGCTGGGGCCAACGTCCTGAGTTTC. Its translation: CSVEHGQGLAGANVLSF. Variable domain in full (rest from reference TRBV29-1 and TRBJ2-6): SAVISQKPSRDICQRGTSLTIQCQVDSQVTMMFWYRQQPGQSLTLIATANQGSEATYESGFVIDKFPISRPNLTFSTLTVSNMSPEDSSIYLCSVEHGQGLAGANVLSFGAGSRLTVL.